One and the same sample provided the 26 T cell receptor beta chains below, sequenced in a study of a mutant IDH1 vaccine in newly diagnosed glioma. TCRdb's copy holds only in-frame clones and misses some; the assay was immunoSEQ multiplex PCR. The profile shows about 92,000 clones, 80% of them singletons. Specified time point: baseline, week 1 (first vaccination visit). The sample's treatment: pre-vaccination baseline after standard-of-care therapy. The input for sequencing was PBMCs, taken from a glioma patient treated with radiotherapy, temozolomide or both. Receptors originate from a middle-aged man with glioma.

The chain is built from TRBV7-2 and TRBJ2-1; 13 nucleotides align to TRBD2. CDR3 size: 19 residues. Germline CDR1 and CDR2: SGHTA and FQGNSA. The trim removed 0 bases at V and 2 bases at J, leaving 7 bases unmatched. CDR3 sequence (DNA): TGTGCCAGCAGCTTAGCCCCACCGACTAGCGGGGGGACCTACAATGAGCAGTTCTTC. It codes for CASSLAPPTSGGTYNEQFF.

The chain uses TRBV30 and TRBJ1-1; 9 positions match TRBD1. J was trimmed by 4 bases and V by 2 bases; bases with no gene match: 11. The CDR3 is 16 amino acids. Germline V gene lookup returns CDR1 GTSNPN and CDR2 SVGIG (reference sequence). The CDR3: CAWSIKLGTGRTEAFF. The CDR3, as DNA: TGTGCCTGGAGTATCAAATTAGGGACAGGGCGCACTGAAGCTTTCTTT.

J is TRBJ1-2 and V is TRBV5-4; 7 positions match TRBD1. J gave up 13 bases and V 0 bases, and 9 bases lay outside the gene matches. The germline CDR1 and CDR2 sequences are SGHNT and YYREEE (reference sequence). This CDR3 comprises 13 residues. CDR3 sequence (DNA): TGTGCCAGCAGCTTGGTTAAGACAGGGCTCGGCACCTTC. Its protein product is CASSLVKTGLGTF.

The chain recombines TRBV7-2 with TRBJ2-7, with 9 bases lining up with TRBD1. The CDR3 consists of 16 residues. Per germline, CDR1 SGHTA and CDR2 FQGNSA. Trimming took 7 bases from V and 5 from J; bases not matched to a gene: 15. The CDR3 DNA sequence: TGTGCCAGCAACTTCAATACAGGGGGCTATAAGGACGAGCAGTACTTC. Residues: CASNFNTGGYKDEQYF.

The CDR3 bases are TGTGCCAGCAGGGACCCGCCGGGGGGCGAGCAGTACTTC. It specifies CASRDPPGGEQYF. This chain links TRBV6-5 with TRBJ2-7, with TRBD2 matching over 7 bases. Losses at the gene ends were 6 bases for V and 6 bases for J; bases not matched to a gene: 8. The germline V gene has CDR1 MNHEY and CDR2 SVGAGI. This CDR3 is built from 13 residues.

This clone was seen only a few times. The chain links TRBV11-2 to TRBJ2-5; TRBD2 aligns across 12 bases. Germline V CDR1 and CDR2: SGHAT, FQNNGV. This CDR3 contains 16 residues. Unmatched junction bases numbered 5, after V lost 5 bases and J lost 1 base. The CDR3 DNA reads as TGTGCCAGCAGCCGCCTACTAGCGGGAGGCCAAGAGACCCAGTACTTC. Translating it yields CASSRLLAGGQETQYF.

J is TRBJ2-7 and V is TRBV6-5, with 7 positions matching TRBD2. The V gene's germline CDR1 is MNHEY and CDR2 SVGAGI. The CDR3 spans 15 residues. J lost 4 bases, V lost 2 bases, and 8 bases had no gene match. DNA of the CDR3: TGTGCCAGCAGTTACATAGCCGGGGGAGGGTACGAGCAGTACTTC. Amino acid sequence: CASSYIAGGGYEQYF.

The table lists this clone with a few counts. This chain links TRBV4-3 with TRBJ2-1; TRBD2 might be the D (5 bases). Germline CDR1 and CDR2: LGHNA and YSLEER. The CDR3 is 17 amino acids. The ends were cut back, 0 bases at V and 5 bases at J, with 17 bases in the middle. CDR3 DNA sequence: TGCGCCAGCAGCCAAGATCCGGGGATCATGCCCAACAATGAGCAGTTCTTC. It codes for CASSQDPGIMPNNEQFF.

The rearrangement links TRBV6-6 to TRBJ2-7; 10 bases line up with TRBD2. This CDR3 region has 14 residues. Germline loops: CDR1 MNHNY, CDR2 SVGAGI (reference sequence). The J segment lost 2 bases and the V segment lost 7 bases, leaving 5 bases of the junction unmatched. In DNA, the CDR3 is TGTGCCAGCAAAAAACTAGCGGGGACCTACGAGCAGTACTTC. Amino acids: CASKKLAGTYEQYF.

The chain links TRBV28 to TRBJ1-1, with D possibly TRBD1 on 5 matching bases. The ends were cut back, 3 bases at V and 6 bases at J, with 23 bases in the middle. The CDR3 is made up of 17 amino acids. Germline CDR1 and CDR2: MDHEN and SYDVKM. The CDR3 region has the DNA TGTGCCAGCAGTTTTCGGAAAGACCGAGGGGTCTTCCCTGAAGCTTTCTTT. It codes for CASSFRKDRGVFPEAFF. Full variable domain (remainder filled in from reference TRBV28 and TRBJ1-1): DVKVTQSSRYLVKRTGEKVFLECVQDMDHENMFWYRQDPGLGLRLIYFSYDVKMKEKGDIPEGYSVSREKKERFSLILESASTNQTSMYLCASSFRKDRGVFPEAFFGQGTRLTVV.

This clone was seen many times. The V gene is TRBV6-4, the J gene TRBJ2-3; 8 bases align to TRBD2. J lost 5 bases, V lost 5 bases, and 6 bases had no gene match. The CDR3 has 14 amino acids. CDR1 and CDR2 from the germline V gene are MRHNA and SNTAGT. CDR3 nucleotide sequence: TGTGCCAGCAGTCATAGCGGGGATAAAGATACGCAGTATTTT. Its translation is CASSHSGDKDTQYF.

The V and J genes are TRBV11-2 and TRBJ2-7; 9 bases line up with TRBD2. The junction had 9 bases not matched to a gene; V was cut back by 5 bases and J by 1 base. CDR1 is SGHAT and CDR2 is FQNNGV in the germline V gene. This CDR3 has 16 amino acids. This CDR3 reads CASSPPASGISYEQYF. The CDR3 region has the DNA TGTGCCAGCAGCCCCCCGGCTAGCGGGATATCCTACGAGCAGTACTTC. Full variable domain (missing parts from reference TRBV11-2 and TRBJ2-7): EAGVAQSPRYKIIEKRQSVAFWCNPISGHATLYWYQQILGQGPKLLIQFQNNGVVDDSQLPKDRFSAERLKGVDSTLKIQPAKLEDSAVYLCASSPPASGISYEQYFGPGTRLTVT.

This clone appeared once. The V and J genes are TRBV7-2 and TRBJ1-2; 7 positions agree with TRBD1. From germline, CDR1 is SGHTA and CDR2 FQGNSA. V gave up 5 bases and J gave up 4 bases; unmatched junction bases: 1. The CDR3 runs to 12 residues. CDR3 nucleotide sequence: TGTGCCAGCAGCCGGGACAGCTATGGCTACACCTTC. Encoded protein: CASSRDSYGYTF.

V usage is TRBV7-6 and J usage is TRBJ1-4, with D perhaps matching TRBD1 (5 bases). This CDR3 has 13 amino acids. The V gene lost 1 base and the J gene lost 10 bases, with 10 bases spanning the gap. Germline-derived CDR1 and CDR2 are SGHVS and FNYEAQ. CDR3 residues: CASSLGPGGKLFF. The CDR3 DNA reads TGTGCCAGCAGCTTAGGTCCGGGGGGAAAACTGTTTTTT.

The chain has TRBV7-8 and TRBJ2-4, with D perhaps matching TRBD2 (5 bases). The CDR3 is 14 amino acids. Deletions cut 4 bases from V and 2 bases from J, with 9 bases between. Germline lookup yields CDR1 SGHVS and CDR2 FQNEAQ. This chain's CDR3 is CASSSEDSKNIQYF. DNA for the CDR3: TGTGCCAGCAGCTCGGAGGATTCCAAAAACATTCAGTACTTC.

The chain is built from TRBV4-1 and TRBJ2-3; TRBD2 matches at 8 bases. CDR3 length: 16 amino acids. The germline CDR1 and CDR2 sequences are MGHRA and YSYEKL. J gave up 3 bases and V 0 bases, and 5 bases lay outside the gene matches. The CDR3: CASSQESRGGTDTQYF. CDR3 DNA: TGCGCCAGCAGCCAAGAGTCCCGGGGGGGGACAGATACGCAGTATTTT.

This chain uses TRBV18 with TRBJ2-3; D unresolved. This CDR3 spans 14 amino acids. In germline, CDR1 is KGHSH, CDR2 LQKENI. Trimming took off 0 bases at V and 2 bases at J, with 6 bases between the two ends. The DNA for the CDR3 is TGTGCCAGCTCACCACCGGTCTTCACAGATACGCAGTATTTT. It specifies CASSPPVFTDTQYF.

This chain's CDR3 is CASSTGRKDEKLFF. The CDR3 coding sequence is TGTGCCAGTAGTACAGGGCGAAAGGATGAAAAACTGTTTTTT. The V and J genes are TRBV19 and TRBJ1-4; tentatively, D is TRBD1 (5 bases). The ends were cut back, 4 bases at V and 6 bases at J, with 12 bases in the middle. Per germline, CDR1 LNHDA and CDR2 SQIVND (reference sequence). The CDR3 is made up of 14 amino acids.

CDR3 DNA sequence: TGTGCCACGTCTGTTGGGGGGCCAACCTACGAGCAGTACTTC. Translated, it gives CATSVGGPTYEQYF. The chain recombines TRBV10-3 with TRBJ2-7, with D perhaps being TRBD1 or TRBD2 (6 bases each). The CDR3 contains 14 residues. In germline, CDR1 is ENHRY, CDR2 SYGVKD. Trimming took 10 bases from V and 2 from J, leaving 18 bases between them.

The V and J genes are TRBV9 and TRBJ2-7, with D perhaps matching TRBD1 (6 bases). Per the germline V gene, CDR1 is SGDLS and CDR2 is YYNGEE. Trimming stripped 0 bases from V and 2 bases from J, with 15 bases between. The CDR3 has 16 residues. CDR3 DNA sequence: TGTGCCAGCAGCGTAGGGGGGCTAGCCGGGGCCTACGAGCAGTACTTC. It yields the protein CASSVGGLAGAYEQYF.

The J gene is TRBJ2-3, the V gene TRBV7-9; 8 bases agree with TRBD2. CDR3 size: 14 residues. The junction had 3 bases not matched to a gene; V was cut back by 3 bases and J by 4 bases. Germline V gives CDR1 SEHNR, CDR2 FQNEAQ (reference sequence). The CDR3 region has the DNA TGTGCCAGCAGCTTGACTAGCGTAGCAGATACGCAGTATTTT. Its protein product is CASSLTSVADTQYF.

The V gene is TRBV13, the J gene TRBJ2-4, with 10 bases lining up with TRBD1. Trimming at V came to 5 bases and at J to 4 bases, leaving 2 bases not matched to a gene. Per the germline V gene, CDR1 is PRHDT and CDR2 is FYEKMQ (reference sequence). There are 14 residues in the CDR3. The CDR3 DNA reads TGTGCCAGCAGCGACAGGGGGCGTAAAAACATTCAGTACTTC. It yields the protein CASSDRGRKNIQYF.

The V gene is TRBV7-2, the J gene TRBJ2-5; D possibly corresponds to TRBD1 (5 bases). Germline CDR1 is SGHTA and CDR2 is FQGNSA. Trimming took off 7 bases at V and 2 bases at J, with 23 bases between the two ends. CDR3 size: 17 residues. The CDR3 region has the DNA TGTGCCAGCACCTCGAGGACCCAGGGCTGGGCACAAGAGACCCAGTACTTC. Protein sequence: CASTSRTQGWAQETQYF. The full variable domain, completed using reference TRBV7-2 and TRBJ2-5, is GAGVSQSPSNKVTEKGKDVELRCDPISGHTALYWYRQSLGQGLEFLIYFQGNSAPDKSGLPSDRFSAERTGGSVSTLTIQRTQQEDSAVYLCASTSRTQGWAQETQYFGPGTRLLVL.

The chain uses TRBV5-5 and TRBJ1-1; D is ambiguous. The V gene's germline CDR1 is SGHKS and CDR2 YYEKEE (reference sequence). V lost 0 bases to trimming and J lost 1 base, with 7 bases between them. CDR3 size: 14 residues. The CDR3 is CASSLGSANTEAFF. CDR3 coding DNA: TGTGCCAGCAGCTTGGGTTCCGCGAACACTGAAGCTTTCTTT. Full variable domain (rest looked up from reference TRBV5-5 and TRBJ1-1): DAGVTQSPTHLIKTRGQQVTLRCSPISGHKSVSWYQQVLGQGPQFIFQYYEKEERGRGNFPDRFSARQFPNYSSELNVNALLLGDSALYLCASSLGSANTEAFFGQGTRLTVV.

This chain joins TRBV2 and TRBJ1-5; no clear D gene. This CDR3 has 13 residues. Germline V CDR1 and CDR2: SNHLY, FYNNEI. Trimming removed 7 bases from V and 4 bases from J, with 11 bases in between. CDR3 in DNA: TGTGCCAGCAATCCGTACGGGAATCAGCCCCAGCATTTT. It yields the protein CASNPYGNQPQHF.

The rearrangement uses TRBV7-8 and TRBJ2-7, with D uncertain. This CDR3 is built from 12 residues. Looked up from germline, CDR1 is SGHVS and CDR2 is FQNEAQ. Trimming shortened V by 2 bases and J by 3 bases, and 5 bases separated the two germline ends. CDR3 DNA: TGTGCCAGCAGCTTAAAGGACTACGAGCAGTACTTC. Translating gives CASSLKDYEQYF.